The 14 T cell receptor beta chains given below trace back to one sample, sequenced in a study of shared clonotypes between healthy human individuals. Assay used: immunoSEQ multiplex PCR; TCRdb lists only in-frame clones, some missing. This table holds more than 2,000,000 clones, approximately 93% found once. Source material: naive CD4+ T cells from PBMCs. Subset indicated: CD45RA+ positively selected. These receptors all come from a man aged 18 to 29 in good health. Some clones in this sample may be carry-over from other donors' samples.

The chain recombines TRBV6-5 with TRBJ1-5; TRBD1 agrees at 7 bases. The germline V gene has CDR1 MNHEY and CDR2 SVGAGI. The CDR3 totals 15 residues. Germline trimming cut 0 bases from V and 7 bases from J; bases unmatched to any gene: 6. The CDR3 protein is CASSYSSRGKQPQHF. In DNA, the CDR3 is TGTGCCAGCAGTTACTCGTCCAGGGGGAAGCAGCCCCAGCATTTT.

The chain couples TRBV2 to TRBJ2-7; unclear D gene. Germline V gene data show CDR1 as SNHLY and CDR2 as FYNNEI. The length of the CDR3 is 13 residues. Trimming removed 6 bases from V and 2 bases from J, with 11 bases in between. The chain's CDR3 is CASRGWAPYEQYF. In DNA, the CDR3 is TGTGCCAGCAGGGGTTGGGCCCCCTACGAGCAGTACTTC.

This chain uses TRBV15 with TRBJ1-1; D gene uncertain. CDR1 and CDR2 (germline): LNHNV, YYDKDF (reference sequence). V was pared by 0 bases and J by 7 bases, with 12 bases between. This CDR3 is 14 amino acids long. CDR3 protein: CATSRDRWGDEAFF. Written as DNA, the CDR3 is TGTGCCACCAGCAGAGATAGATGGGGTGATGAAGCTTTCTTT.

Concerning this clone itself: Other DNA sequences in this sample translate to the same CDR3. The chain links TRBV5-1 to TRBJ2-3; 8 nucleotides match TRBD1. Trimming cost V 4 bases and J 6 bases; bases outside gene matches: 7. This CDR3 is 14 amino acids long. Germline-derived CDR1 and CDR2 are SGHRS and YFSETQ. The CDR3 sequence is CASSPGQGGDTQYF. CDR3 DNA: TGCGCCAGCAGCCCCGGACAGGGTGGGGATACGCAGTATTTT.

The chain has TRBV5-1 and TRBJ1-1, with TRBD1 identical over 7 bases. Trimming at V came to 0 bases and at J to 3 bases, leaving 5 bases not matched to a gene. Germline V lookup: CDR1 SGHRS, CDR2 YFSETQ. The CDR3 runs 15 residues. The CDR3 here is CASSLDEGAYTEAFF. For the CDR3, the DNA is TGCGCCAGCAGCTTGGACGAGGGGGCGTACACTGAAGCTTTCTTT.

This sequence joins TRBV5-1 and TRBJ2-2; perhaps TRBD1 as D (6 bases). The CDR3 has 17 residues. Trimming left V 4 bases short and J 0 bases short, with 16 bases between. CDR1 is SGHRS, CDR2 YFSETQ, per germline. The CDR3 spells CASSNHPGASNTGELFF. In DNA, the CDR3 is TGCGCCAGCAGCAACCACCCAGGGGCCTCGAACACCGGGGAGCTGTTTTTT.

V and J are TRBV7-3 and TRBJ1-1; 7 positions agree with TRBD1. The CDR3 runs 15 residues. Germline-derived CDR1 and CDR2 are SGHTA and FQGTGA. V dropped 5 bases and J dropped 7; count of bases not matched to a gene: 13. Here the CDR3 reads CASSPPGGPDGEAFF. In nucleotides, the CDR3 is TGTGCCAGCAGCCCCCCAGGGGGTCCGGATGGTGAAGCTTTCTTT.

The genes are TRBV4-3 and TRBJ1-5; D may be TRBD1 (5 bases). The CDR3 has 14 amino acids. V was clipped by 2 bases and J by 1 base, with 6 bases between them. Germline CDR1 LGHNA, CDR2 YSLEER. For the CDR3, the DNA is TGCGCCAGCAGCCAACAGGGAAGCAATCAGCCCCAGCATTTT. It codes for CASSQQGSNQPQHF.

This sequence joins TRBV28 and TRBJ2-7; 8 bases map to TRBD1. Germline trimming cut 4 bases from V and 8 bases from J; bases unmatched to any gene: 10. The CDR3 contains 14 residues. Germline CDR1 reads MDHEN; CDR2 reads SYDVKM. CDR3 in DNA: TGTGCCAGCAGTTCCACAGGGGGTGGCCCCCAGCAGTACTTC. It encodes CASSSTGGGPQQYF.

The chain recombines TRBV5-1 with TRBJ1-1, with TRBD1 identical over 7 bases. The CDR3 runs 15 residues. J was trimmed by 4 bases and V by 4 bases; bases with no gene match: 10. Germline V CDR1 and CDR2: SGHRS, YFSETQ. The CDR3 protein is CASSITGTVGTEAFF. Here the CDR3 DNA reads TGCGCCAGCAGCATTACCGGGACAGTAGGCACTGAAGCTTTCTTT.

This chain joins TRBV7-2 and TRBJ2-1, with 16 bases fitting TRBD2. CDR1 is SGHTA and CDR2 is FQGNSA in the germline V gene. V lost 6 bases, J lost 4 bases, and 3 bases stayed unmatched. The CDR3 extends over 16 amino acids. Written as DNA, the CDR3 is TGTGCCAGCAGGGGACTAGCGGGAGGGGGTTACAATGAGCAGTTCTTC. This gives the protein CASRGLAGGGYNEQFF.

This chain links TRBV28 with TRBJ2-1; D is perhaps TRBD2 (6 bases). This CDR3 is 16 amino acids long. V shed 4 bases and J shed 3 bases, with 16 bases lying between them. Germline values: CDR1 MDHEN, CDR2 SYDVKM. CDR3 protein: CASSSAGAGVYNEQFF. The CDR3, as DNA: TGTGCCAGCAGTTCGGCTGGAGCGGGCGTCTACAATGAGCAGTTCTTC.

About this clone itself: Other DNA sequences of this sample code for an identical CDR3. V gene TRBV9 combines with J gene TRBJ1-4, with D tentatively TRBD1 (5 bases). V lost 0 bases and J lost 7, with 13 bases in between. The CDR3 totals 15 residues. Germline-derived CDR1 and CDR2 are SGDLS and YYNGEE. CDR3 sequence reads: CASSVVGGSGEKLFF. The CDR3 DNA reads as TGTGCCAGCAGCGTAGTGGGGGGATCGGGTGAAAAACTGTTTTTT.

A note on this clone: Other DNA sequences from this sample encode an identical CDR3 as well. The chain is built from TRBV5-4 and TRBJ2-5; 7 bases map to TRBD2. J was trimmed by 4 bases and V by 1 base; bases with no gene match: 4. In germline, CDR1 is SGHNT, CDR2 YYREEE (reference sequence). The CDR3 runs 14 residues. The CDR3 bases are TGTGCCAGCAGCTTGTGGGCTAGCGGAGAGACCCAGTACTTC. This translates into CASSLWASGETQYF.